Listed below are T cell receptor beta chains from one sample, sequenced in a study of shared clonotypes between healthy human individuals. Sequenced by immunoSEQ multiplex PCR; TCRdb stores in-frame clones only, minus some. The sample lists 1 million to 1.3 million clones, about four fifths occurring once. Sequenced input: memory CD4+ T cells from PBMCs. The receptors come from a man between 18 and 29 years old in good health. Some clones in this sample may be carry-over from other donors' samples. Each CDR3 is given without its conserved first and last residue. Fields, in order: V gene, J gene, clone size, CDR3 protein. Clone size, where shown, is once, few, many, or a class for clones that have expanded.

V gene: TRBV30
J gene: TRBJ2-7
clone size: .
CDR3 protein: AWSLGAAHEQY

V gene: TRBV5-1
J gene: TRBJ1-1
clone size: .
CDR3 protein: ASSLYSQTEAF

V gene: TRBV20-1
J gene: TRBJ2-5
clone size: few
CDR3 protein: SPRRAETQY

V gene: TRBV2
J gene: TRBJ2-3
clone size: .
CDR3 protein: ASTSTDTQY

V gene: TRBV27
J gene: TRBJ2-2
clone size: .
CDR3 protein: ASSAFYTGELF

V gene: TRBV5-1
J gene: TRBJ2-1
clone size: .
CDR3 protein: ASSWTSGPLEQF

V gene: TRBV20-1
J gene: TRBJ1-2
clone size: few
CDR3 protein: SARQDYGYT

V gene: TRBV7-2
J gene: TRBJ2-7
clone size: .
CDR3 protein: ASSLGPGAHSYEQY

V gene: TRBV27
J gene: TRBJ1-2
clone size: .
CDR3 protein: ASSFRRTGAYYGYT

V gene: TRBV6-1
J gene: TRBJ1-2
clone size: .
CDR3 protein: ASSRKTGDYT

V gene: TRBV5-1
J gene: TRBJ2-6
clone size: few
CDR3 protein: ASSYETGANVLT

V gene: TRBV7-8
J gene: TRBJ2-5
clone size: .
CDR3 protein: ASSLFGREGYQETQY

V gene: TRBV18
J gene: TRBJ2-5
clone size: .
CDR3 protein: ASRTTLRTKETQY

V gene: TRBV29-1
J gene: TRBJ2-1
clone size: .
CDR3 protein: SVVDRGVYNEQF

V gene: TRBV11-2
J gene: TRBJ2-6
clone size: .
CDR3 protein: ASSSLTSGTSGANVLT

V gene: TRBV18
J gene: TRBJ2-3
clone size: .
CDR3 protein: ASSPSASTDTQY

V gene: TRBV15
J gene: TRBJ1-1
clone size: .
CDR3 protein: ATSLDRDRAFTEAF

V gene: TRBV6-1
J gene: TRBJ2-1
clone size: .
CDR3 protein: ASSRRGVYNEQF

V gene: TRBV18
J gene: TRBJ1-1
clone size: few
CDR3 protein: ATGDLSTEAF

V gene: TRBV27
J gene: TRBJ2-7
clone size: once
CDR3 protein: ASSLMSAGEQY

V gene: TRBV2
J gene: TRBJ1-1
clone size: .
CDR3 protein: ASSTDTSTEAF

V gene: TRBV5-1
J gene: TRBJ2-6
clone size: once
CDR3 protein: ASSLRNREAGANVLT

V gene: TRBV5-1
J gene: TRBJ2-7
clone size: once
CDR3 protein: ASSTMTFSYEQY

V gene: TRBV30
J gene: TRBJ1-2
clone size: .
CDR3 protein: AWSVGGYGYT

V gene: TRBV5-6
J gene: TRBJ2-3
clone size: .
CDR3 protein: ASSLAGGDTQY

V gene: TRBV25-1
J gene: TRBJ1-1
clone size: few
CDR3 protein: ASSEFGTGGTEAF

V gene: TRBV5-1
J gene: TRBJ1-5
clone size: .
CDR3 protein: ASSSGGAEGQPQH

V gene: TRBV28
J gene: TRBJ2-7
clone size: .
CDR3 protein: ASSVDRDRDEQY

V gene: TRBV28
J gene: TRBJ2-7
clone size: .
CDR3 protein: ASSPKSYEQY

V gene: TRBV28
J gene: TRBJ2-6
clone size: .
CDR3 protein: ASSFPASSSGGANVLT

V gene: TRBV4-1
J gene: TRBJ2-3
clone size: once
CDR3 protein: ASSRGTSTDTQY

V gene: TRBV4-1
J gene: TRBJ1-5
clone size: .
CDR3 protein: ASSQRVPGNQPQH

V gene: TRBV27
J gene: TRBJ2-7
clone size: .
CDR3 protein: ASSQKWGGEQY

V gene: TRBV6-1
J gene: TRBJ1-1
clone size: .
CDR3 protein: ASSEARGVGRTF

V gene: TRBV19
J gene: TRBJ2-3
clone size: .
CDR3 protein: ASSPLGGTDTQY

V gene: TRBV7-9
J gene: TRBJ1-5
clone size: .
CDR3 protein: ASSSSPKDQPQH

V gene: TRBV30
J gene: TRBJ1-1
clone size: few
CDR3 protein: AWRQQGGTEAF

V gene: TRBV7-9
J gene: TRBJ2-1
clone size: few
CDR3 protein: ASSPLGRADNEQF

V gene: TRBV5-6
J gene: TRBJ1-5
clone size: .
CDR3 protein: ASSPGWFNQPQH

V gene: TRBV30
J gene: TRBJ1-1
clone size: few
CDR3 protein: AWMVNTEAF

V gene: TRBV18
J gene: TRBJ2-5
clone size: .
CDR3 protein: ASSPPSDETQY

V gene: TRBV10-2
J gene: TRBJ2-4
clone size: .
CDR3 protein: ASSESPGRAGIQY

V gene: TRBV4-2
J gene: TRBJ1-2
clone size: once
CDR3 protein: ASSQARQGAFGYT

V gene: TRBV30
J gene: TRBJ1-2
clone size: .
CDR3 protein: AWSPTNYGYT

V gene: TRBV2
J gene: TRBJ2-3
clone size: .
CDR3 protein: ASCLVTDTQY

V gene: TRBV6-6
J gene: TRBJ2-5
clone size: .
CDR3 protein: ASTLLAGIETQY

V gene: TRBV27
J gene: TRBJ2-2
clone size: few
CDR3 protein: ASSLYAGVGTGELF

V gene: TRBV7-9
J gene: TRBJ2-1
clone size: .
CDR3 protein: ASSFQGEDYNEQF

V gene: TRBV28
J gene: TRBJ2-2
clone size: .
CDR3 protein: ASLSLRGQSNTGELF

V gene: TRBV2
J gene: TRBJ2-5
clone size: many
CDR3 protein: ASGLSTETQY

V gene: TRBV7-2
J gene: TRBJ2-1
clone size: .
CDR3 protein: ASSFSVPEQF

V gene: TRBV28
J gene: TRBJ1-2
clone size: once
CDR3 protein: ASSSRGRSYGYT

V gene: TRBV15
J gene: TRBJ2-3
clone size: .
CDR3 protein: ATSRGLAGGPSTDTQY

V gene: TRBV29-1
J gene: TRBJ2-1
clone size: .
CDR3 protein: SVGPGVEDNEQF

V gene: TRBV7-3
J gene: TRBJ2-1
clone size: .
CDR3 protein: ASSSLAGGPWNEQF

V gene: TRBV27
J gene: TRBJ1-2
clone size: .
CDR3 protein: ASKGVGNYGYT

V gene: TRBV5-1
J gene: TRBJ2-5
clone size: once
CDR3 protein: ASSRTGGGETQY

V gene: TRBV6-1
J gene: TRBJ1-1
clone size: once
CDR3 protein: ASSERIANTEAF

V gene: TRBV5-4
J gene: TRBJ1-1
clone size: many
CDR3 protein: ASSLFGSKTMRNTEAF

V gene: TRBV9
J gene: TRBJ2-7
clone size: .
CDR3 protein: ASSVAALEGFEQY